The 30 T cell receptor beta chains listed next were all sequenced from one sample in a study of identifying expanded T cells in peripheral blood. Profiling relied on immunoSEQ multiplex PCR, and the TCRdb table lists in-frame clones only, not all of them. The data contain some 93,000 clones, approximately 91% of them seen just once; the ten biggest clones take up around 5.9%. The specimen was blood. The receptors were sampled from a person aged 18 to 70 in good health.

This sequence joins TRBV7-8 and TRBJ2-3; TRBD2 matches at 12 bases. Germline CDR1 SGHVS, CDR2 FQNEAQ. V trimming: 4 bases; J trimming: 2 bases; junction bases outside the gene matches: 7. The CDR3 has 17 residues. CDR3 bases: TGTGCCAGCAGCTATCGGACTAGCGGGGAGACCACAGATACGCAGTATTTT. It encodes CASSYRTSGETTDTQYF.

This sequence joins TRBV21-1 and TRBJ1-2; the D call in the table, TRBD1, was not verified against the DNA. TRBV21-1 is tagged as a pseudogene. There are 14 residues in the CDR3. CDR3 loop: CASSKTYSNYGYTF. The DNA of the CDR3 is TGTGCCAGCAGCAAAACATATTCTAACTATGGCTACACCTTC.

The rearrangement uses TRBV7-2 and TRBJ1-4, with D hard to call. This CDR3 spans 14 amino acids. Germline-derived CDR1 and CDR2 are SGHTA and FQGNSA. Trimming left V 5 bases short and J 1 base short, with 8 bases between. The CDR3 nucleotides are TGTGCCAGCAGCCCTGACGTAACTAATGAAAAACTGTTTTTT. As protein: CASSPDVTNEKLFF.

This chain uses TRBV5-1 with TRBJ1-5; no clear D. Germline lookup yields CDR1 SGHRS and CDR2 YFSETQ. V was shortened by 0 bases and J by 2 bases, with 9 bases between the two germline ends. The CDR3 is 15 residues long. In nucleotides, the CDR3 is TGCGCCAGCAGCTTGGGATGGGAAGGCAATCAGCCCCAGCATTTT. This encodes CASSLGWEGNQPQHF.

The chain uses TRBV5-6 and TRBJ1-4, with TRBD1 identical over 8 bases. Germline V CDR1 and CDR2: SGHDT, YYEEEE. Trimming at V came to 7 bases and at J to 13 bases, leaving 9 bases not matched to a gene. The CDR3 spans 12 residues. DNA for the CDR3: TGTGCCAGCGGGATAAGACAGGGGAGACTGTTTTTT. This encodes CASGIRQGRLFF.

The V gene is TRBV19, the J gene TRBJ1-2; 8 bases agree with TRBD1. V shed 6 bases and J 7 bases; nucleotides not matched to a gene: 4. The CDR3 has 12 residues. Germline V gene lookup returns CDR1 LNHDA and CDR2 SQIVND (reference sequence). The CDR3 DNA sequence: TGTGCCAGTAGCTACGACAGGGGTGGCTACACCTTC. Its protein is CASSYDRGGYTF.

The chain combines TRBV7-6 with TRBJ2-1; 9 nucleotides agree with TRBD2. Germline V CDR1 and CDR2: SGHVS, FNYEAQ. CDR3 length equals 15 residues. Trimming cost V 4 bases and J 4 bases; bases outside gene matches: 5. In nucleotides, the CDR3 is TGTGCCAGCAGCTCCTCGAGCGGGAGGTACAATGAGCAGTTCTTC. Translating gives CASSSSSGRYNEQFF.

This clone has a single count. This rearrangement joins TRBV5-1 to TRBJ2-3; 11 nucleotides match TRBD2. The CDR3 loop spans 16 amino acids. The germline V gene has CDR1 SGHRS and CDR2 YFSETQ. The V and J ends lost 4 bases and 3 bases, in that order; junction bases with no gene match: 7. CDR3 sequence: CASSPLAGGRTDTQYF. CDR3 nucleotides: TGCGCCAGCAGCCCTTTAGCGGGGGGGAGGACAGATACGCAGTATTTT.

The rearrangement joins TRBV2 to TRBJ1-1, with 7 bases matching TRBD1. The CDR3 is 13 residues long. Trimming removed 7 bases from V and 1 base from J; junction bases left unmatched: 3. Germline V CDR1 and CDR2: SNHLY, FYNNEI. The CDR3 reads CASTGQPNTEAFF. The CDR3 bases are TGTGCCAGCACGGGACAGCCGAACACTGAAGCTTTCTTT.

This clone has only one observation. CDR3 coding DNA: TGTGCCAGCAGTTCCACGTTCGGGGTTGGCAATCAGCCCCAGCATTTT. The encoded protein is CASSSTFGVGNQPQHF. The rearrangement joins TRBV27 to TRBJ1-5; D unclear. The CDR3 consists of 16 residues. V was trimmed by 4 bases and J by 2 bases, leaving 15 bases between them. In germline, CDR1 is MNHEY, CDR2 SMNVEV (reference sequence).

CDR3 in amino acids: CASSLEAGGPSFEQFF. As DNA, the CDR3 is TGTGCCAGCAGCTTAGAAGCGGGAGGGCCGTCGTTTGAGCAGTTCTTC. The chain recombines TRBV7-2 with TRBJ2-1, with 10 bases aligning to TRBD2. Germline V gene lookup returns CDR1 SGHTA and CDR2 FQGNSA. V was clipped by 1 base and J by 9 bases; unmatched bases: 9. There are 16 residues in the CDR3.

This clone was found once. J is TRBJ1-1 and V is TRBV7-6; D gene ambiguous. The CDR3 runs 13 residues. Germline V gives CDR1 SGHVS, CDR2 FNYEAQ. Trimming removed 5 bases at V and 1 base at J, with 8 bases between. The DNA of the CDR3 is TGTGCCAGCAGCCAAAAAAAGAACACTGAAGCTTTCTTT. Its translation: CASSQKKNTEAFF.

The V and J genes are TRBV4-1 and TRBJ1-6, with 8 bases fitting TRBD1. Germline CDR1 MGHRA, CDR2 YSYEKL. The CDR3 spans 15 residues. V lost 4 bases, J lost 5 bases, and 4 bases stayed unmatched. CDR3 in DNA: TGCGCCAGCAGCCCGGACAGGGAGAATAATTCACCCCTCCACTTT. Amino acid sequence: CASSPDRENNSPLHF.

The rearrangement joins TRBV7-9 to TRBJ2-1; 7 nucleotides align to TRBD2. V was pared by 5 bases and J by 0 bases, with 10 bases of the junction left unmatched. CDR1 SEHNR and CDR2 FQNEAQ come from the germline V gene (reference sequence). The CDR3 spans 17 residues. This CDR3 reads CASSPSRGRTSYNEQFF. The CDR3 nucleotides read TGTGCCAGCAGCCCTTCGCGGGGGAGGACCTCCTACAATGAGCAGTTCTTC.

The CDR3 protein is CASSQDPGSSGNTIYF. The CDR3 nucleotides are TGTGCCAGCAGCCAAGATCCGGGGAGCTCTGGAAACACCATATATTTT. This sequence joins TRBV4-2 and TRBJ1-3; D unclear. The CDR3 covers 16 residues. CDR1 LGHNA and CDR2 YNFKEQ come from the germline V gene. The V gene lost 0 bases and the J gene lost 0 bases, with 9 bases spanning the gap.

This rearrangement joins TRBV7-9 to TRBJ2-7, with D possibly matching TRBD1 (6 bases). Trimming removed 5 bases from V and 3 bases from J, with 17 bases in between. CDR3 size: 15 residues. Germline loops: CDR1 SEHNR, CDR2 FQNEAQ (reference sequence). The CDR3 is CASSPNPGHNYEQYF. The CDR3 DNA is TGTGCCAGCAGCCCAAACCCGGGACACAACTACGAGCAGTACTTC.

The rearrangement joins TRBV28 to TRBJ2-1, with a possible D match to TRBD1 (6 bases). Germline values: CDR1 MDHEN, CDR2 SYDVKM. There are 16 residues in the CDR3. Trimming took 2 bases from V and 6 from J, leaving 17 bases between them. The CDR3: CASSLDLGAWGNEQFF. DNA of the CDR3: TGTGCCAGCAGTTTAGATTTGGGGGCCTGGGGCAATGAGCAGTTCTTC.

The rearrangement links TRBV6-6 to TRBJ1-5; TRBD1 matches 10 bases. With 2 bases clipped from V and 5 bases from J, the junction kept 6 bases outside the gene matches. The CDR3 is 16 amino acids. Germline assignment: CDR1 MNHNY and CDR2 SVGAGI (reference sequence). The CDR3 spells CASSYPPGQGYQPQHF. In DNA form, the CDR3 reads TGTGCCAGCAGTTACCCACCGGGACAGGGGTATCAGCCCCAGCATTTT.

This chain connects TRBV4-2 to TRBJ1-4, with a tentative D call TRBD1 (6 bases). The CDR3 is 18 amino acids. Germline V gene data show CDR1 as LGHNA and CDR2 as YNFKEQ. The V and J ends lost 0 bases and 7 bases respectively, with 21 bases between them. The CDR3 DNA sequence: TGTGCCAGCAGCCAAGATCGGCCTTGGGGGGGCCTAAGTGAAAAACTGTTTTTT. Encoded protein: CASSQDRPWGGLSEKLFF.

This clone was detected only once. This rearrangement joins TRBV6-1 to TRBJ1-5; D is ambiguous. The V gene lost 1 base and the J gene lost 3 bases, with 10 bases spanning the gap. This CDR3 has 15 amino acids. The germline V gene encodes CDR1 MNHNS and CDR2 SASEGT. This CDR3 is CASSEVRQYNQPQHF. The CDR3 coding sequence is TGTGCCAGCAGTGAAGTTCGTCAGTACAATCAGCCCCAGCATTTT.

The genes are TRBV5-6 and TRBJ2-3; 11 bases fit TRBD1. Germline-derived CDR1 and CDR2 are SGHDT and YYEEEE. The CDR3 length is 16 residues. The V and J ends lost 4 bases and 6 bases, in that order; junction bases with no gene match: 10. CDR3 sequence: CASSRNGDRGTDTQYF. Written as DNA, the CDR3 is TGTGCCAGCAGCAGGAATGGGGACAGGGGGACGGATACGCAGTATTTT.

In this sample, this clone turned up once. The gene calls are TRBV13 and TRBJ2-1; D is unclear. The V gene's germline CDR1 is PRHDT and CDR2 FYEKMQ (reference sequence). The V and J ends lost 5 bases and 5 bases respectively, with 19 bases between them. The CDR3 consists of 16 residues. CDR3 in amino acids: CASSPQLDQRNNEQFF. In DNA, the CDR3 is TGTGCCAGCAGCCCCCAGCTAGATCAGAGGAACAATGAGCAGTTCTTC.

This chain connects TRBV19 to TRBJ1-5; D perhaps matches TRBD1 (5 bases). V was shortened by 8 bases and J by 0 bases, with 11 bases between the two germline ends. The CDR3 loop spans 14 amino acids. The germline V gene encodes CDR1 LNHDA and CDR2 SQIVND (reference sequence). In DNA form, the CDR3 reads TGTGCCAGTGGGACCTCTTATAGCAATCAGCCCCAGCATTTT. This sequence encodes CASGTSYSNQPQHF.

The CDR3 loop is CASSFFGRGTETQYF. In DNA, the CDR3 is TGTGCCAGCAGCTTTTTCGGGCGGGGGACCGAGACCCAGTACTTC. The chain recombines TRBV5-6 with TRBJ2-5, with TRBD2 matching 7 bases. The CDR3 spans 15 residues. The junction had 9 bases not matched to a gene; V was cut back by 2 bases and J by 5 bases. Germline V CDR1 and CDR2: SGHDT, YYEEEE.

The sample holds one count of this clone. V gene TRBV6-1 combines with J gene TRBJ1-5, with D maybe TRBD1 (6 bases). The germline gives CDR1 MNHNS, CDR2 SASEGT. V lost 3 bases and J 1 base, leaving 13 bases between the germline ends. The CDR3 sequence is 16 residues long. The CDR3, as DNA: TGTGCCAGCAGTGATAAGGGGGTTGGGAGCAATCAGCCCCAGCATTTT. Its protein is CASSDKGVGSNQPQHF.

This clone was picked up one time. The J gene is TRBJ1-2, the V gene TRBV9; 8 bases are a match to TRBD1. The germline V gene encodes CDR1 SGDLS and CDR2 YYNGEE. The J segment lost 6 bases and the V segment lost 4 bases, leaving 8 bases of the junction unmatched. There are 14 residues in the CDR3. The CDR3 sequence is CASSPSGGADGYTF. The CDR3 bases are TGTGCCAGCAGCCCATCAGGGGGCGCGGATGGCTACACCTTC.

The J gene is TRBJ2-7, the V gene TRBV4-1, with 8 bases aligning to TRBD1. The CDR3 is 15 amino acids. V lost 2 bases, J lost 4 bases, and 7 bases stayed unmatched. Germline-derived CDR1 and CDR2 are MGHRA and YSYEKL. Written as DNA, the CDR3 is TGCGCCAGCAGCCAACGGACAGGGATGGAATACGAGCAGTACTTC. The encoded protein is CASSQRTGMEYEQYF.

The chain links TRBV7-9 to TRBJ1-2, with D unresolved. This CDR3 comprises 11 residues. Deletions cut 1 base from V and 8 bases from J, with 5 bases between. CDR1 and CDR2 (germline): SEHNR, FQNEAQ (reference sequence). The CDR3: CASSLGGGYTF. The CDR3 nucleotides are TGTGCCAGCAGCTTAGGTGGGGGCTACACCTTC.

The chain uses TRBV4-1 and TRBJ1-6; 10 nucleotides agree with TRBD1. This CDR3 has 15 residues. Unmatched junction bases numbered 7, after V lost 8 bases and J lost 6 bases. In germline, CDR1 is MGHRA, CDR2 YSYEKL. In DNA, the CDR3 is TGCGCCAGCTTCCCGGGACAGGGGTTTAATTCACCCCTCCACTTT. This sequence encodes CASFPGQGFNSPLHF.

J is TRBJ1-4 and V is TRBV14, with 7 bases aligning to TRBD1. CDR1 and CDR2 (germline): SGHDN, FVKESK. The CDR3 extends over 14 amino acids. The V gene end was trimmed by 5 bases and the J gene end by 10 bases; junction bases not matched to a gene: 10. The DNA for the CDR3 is TGTGCCAGCAGCGTAACAGGGGTGGCTGGAAAACTGTTTTTT. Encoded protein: CASSVTGVAGKLFF.